This T cell receptor beta chain was captured by sequencing in a study of response to subunit inactivated influenza vaccine. The germline V gene has CDR1 DFQATT and CDR2 SNEGSKA (reference sequence). The V and J ends lost 2 bases and 2 bases respectively, with 15 bases between them. The CDR3 totals 15 residues. General study findings and limits: With each seasonal influenza vaccination, the authors suggested, few new T cells are recruited.

This clonotype occurred a few times. What it binds is not known. TCRdb itself ran the RT-PCR reads through MiXCR, one entry per CDR3 protein. The table records a few hundred thousand distinct CDR3 sequences, around 7.7% of them present only once. The chain recombines TRBV20-1 with TRBJ1-2, with a tentative D call TRBD1 (5 bases). This material consisted of PBMCs from blood, taken roughly 24 months after vaccination. The clonotype was recovered from a man between 50 and 69 years old who received an inactivated influenza vaccine. The CDR3 DNA follows: TGCAGTGCTAGAAATCTAGGGACCCCCAACTATGGCTACACCTTC. Residues: CSARNLGTPNYGYTF.